This T cell receptor (beta chain) was found in a study of CD8 T cells in Susac syndrome. Regarding the study as a whole: As the study acknowledged, the number of individuals who were part of its TCR sequencing and HLA analysis was relatively small.

Trimming shortened V by 5 bases and J by 2 bases, and 18 bases separated the two germline ends. From germline, CDR1 is MGHRA and CDR2 YSYEKL. The CDR3 totals 16 residues. About this clonotype: Its specificity is unknown.

The RNA, 0.5 to 1 ug, was put through reverse transcription using random hexamers. The method of amplification for TCR beta CDR3 was immunoSEQ multiplex PCR, covering 54 Vbeta and 13 Jbeta. TCRdb reanalysed the immunoSEQ multiplex PCR reads using MiXCR and keeps one entry per CDR3 protein. The data show around 140,000 distinct CDR3 sequences, roughly 95% seen once. Input material: CD4+ T cells from PBMCs. This chain joins TRBV4-1 and TRBJ2-5, with D possibly matching TRBD1 (5 bases). The TCR comes from a human donor in good health. The CDR3 is CASSTFGAAIQETQYF. CDR3 sequence (DNA): TGCGCCAGCAGCACTTTTGGGGCAGCGATACAAGAGACCCAGTACTTC.